This passage covers 10 T cell receptor beta chains from one sample sequenced in a study of blood T cell repertoires in COVID-19. Method: immunoSEQ multiplex PCR; TCRdb's copy keeps in-frame clones and lacks some. This table holds about 170,000 clones, roughly 90% found once. Sequencing used peripheral blood. The receptor set was obtained from a man aged 25-45 years with COVID-19, enrolled during active disease.

The chain carries TRBV12-2 and TRBJ2-1; the table's D call, TRBD2, was not checked against the DNA. TRBV12-2 is a pseudogene. The CDR3 is 16 amino acids. Here the CDR3 DNA reads TGTGCAAGTCGCTTGATATACGGGACTAGCGTCAATGAGCAGTTCTTC. It encodes CASRLIYGTSVNEQFF.

The chain has TRBV2 and TRBJ2-2; tentatively, D is TRBD1 (6 bases). Germline CDR1 and CDR2: SNHLY and FYNNEI. This CDR3 contains 15 residues. Trimming took off 4 bases at V and 2 bases at J, with 11 bases between the two ends. In nucleotides, the CDR3 is TGTGCCAGCAGTGTGGGACAACCTAACACCGGGGAGCTGTTTTTT. It translates to CASSVGQPNTGELFF.

The chain couples TRBV29-1 to TRBJ2-7; D unclear. V shed 1 base and J shed 4 bases, with 5 bases lying between them. Germline V lookup: CDR1 SQVTM, CDR2 ANQGSEA. The CDR3 sequence is 11 residues long. The CDR3 sequence: CSVEGGYEQYF. DNA of the CDR3: TGCAGCGTTGAAGGAGGATACGAGCAGTACTTC.

The rearrangement uses TRBV2 and TRBJ2-7; unclear D gene. In germline, CDR1 is SNHLY, CDR2 FYNNEI. The V gene lost 3 bases and the J gene lost 3 bases, with 15 bases spanning the gap. This CDR3 contains 15 residues. For the CDR3, the DNA is TGTGCCAGCAGTGAGTCCCCTACGCCCCACTACGAGCAGTACTTC. This encodes CASSESPTPHYEQYF.

This rearrangement joins TRBV6-5 to TRBJ1-5; 7 nucleotides align to TRBD1. Trimming at V came to 6 bases and at J to 2 bases, leaving 4 bases not matched to a gene. The CDR3 totals 14 residues. Germline lookup yields CDR1 MNHEY and CDR2 SVGAGI. CDR3 loop: CASRQGSGNQPQHF. The CDR3 nucleotides read TGTGCCAGCAGACAGGGGTCTGGCAATCAGCCCCAGCATTTT.

The rearrangement uses TRBV3-1 (or the pseudogene TRBV3-2) and TRBJ1-6; tentative D call: TRBD1 (5 bases). CDR3 length equals 15 residues. Per the germline V gene, CDR1 is LGHDT and CDR2 is YNNKEL (reference sequence). The V end was cut by 2 bases, the J end by 5 bases, with 10 bases between. Here the CDR3 reads CASSQFDRDNSPLHF. The CDR3 region has the DNA TGTGCCAGCAGCCAATTCGACAGAGATAATTCACCCCTCCACTTT.

The chain combines TRBV10-3 with TRBJ1-5; TRBD1 matches 7 bases. V shed 4 bases, J shed 0 bases, and the junction held 12 bases outside the gene matches. Germline CDR1 ENHRY, CDR2 SYGVKD. This CDR3 spans 18 amino acids. CDR3: CAISALPGTDYSNQPQHF. As DNA, the CDR3 is TGTGCCATCAGTGCTCTACCCGGGACAGACTATAGCAATCAGCCCCAGCATTTT.

A few counts support this clone. The chain carries TRBV2 and TRBJ1-5, with no clear D. Germline CDR1 reads SNHLY; CDR2 reads FYNNEI. The ends were cut back, 7 bases at V and 6 bases at J, with 13 bases in the middle. The CDR3 is 13 amino acids. The CDR3 region is CASNGEDGQPQHF. CDR3 coding DNA: TGTGCCAGCAATGGGGAGGATGGTCAGCCCCAGCATTTT.

The J gene is TRBJ2-7, the V gene TRBV28; 8 positions match TRBD1. This CDR3 is built from 15 residues. V gave up 4 bases and J gave up 0 bases; unmatched junction bases: 5. Germline loops: CDR1 MDHEN, CDR2 SYDVKM. This CDR3 reads CASSSGGLNSYEQYF. The CDR3 coding sequence is TGTGCCAGCAGTTCAGGGGGCCTAAACTCCTACGAGCAGTACTTC.

J is TRBJ2-1 and V is TRBV21-1; TRBD1 is the table's D call, not checked against the DNA. TRBV21-1 is a recognized pseudogene. The CDR3 contains 17 residues. CDR3 DNA: TGTGCCAGCAGCAAAGAGTACAGGATGAAACCCTACAATGAGCAGTTCTTC. Translated: CASSKEYRMKPYNEQFF.